The 18 T cell receptor beta chains below come from one sample, sequenced in a study of shared clonotypes between healthy human individuals (dated by TCRdb to about 2020). The library came from the immunoSEQ multiplex PCR assay. TCRdb mirrors the immuneACCESS table, restricted to in-frame sequences. Some clones are absent from its copies; in checked studies, under half trace to an unresolved V gene, and the reason for the others is unknown. The sample table lists roughly 1 million clones, 60% to 80% of them with a count of one. Of the sample, roughly 1.5% is held by the ten largest clones. The sequenced sample was memory CD4+ T cells sorted from blood. The cell subset or site label of this sample denotes: CD45RA-negative fraction. Source of these receptors: a man aged 18 to 29 in good health.

The V and J genes are TRBV2 and TRBJ2-3; tentatively, D is TRBD2 (7 bases). Germline values: CDR1 SNHLY, CDR2 FYNNEI. The CDR3 totals 14 residues. Trimming left V 6 bases short and J 6 bases short, with 16 bases between. The DNA of the CDR3 is TGTGCCAGCAGCCCGGGGGGCCTTCCCGATACGCAGTATTTT. This encodes CASSPGGLPDTQYF.

V is TRBV6-1 and J is TRBJ2-3; 11 positions agree with TRBD1. The V gene's germline CDR1 is MNHNS and CDR2 SASEGT. Losses at the gene ends were 3 bases for V and 4 bases for J; bases not matched to a gene: 6. The CDR3 runs 16 residues. The CDR3 loop is CASSDPGQGGPDTQYF. The CDR3 region has the DNA TGTGCCAGCAGTGACCCGGGACAGGGGGGGCCAGATACGCAGTATTTT.

The J gene is TRBJ2-7, the V gene TRBV5-1, with 7 bases lining up with TRBD2. J was trimmed by 0 bases and V by 0 bases; bases with no gene match: 6. Germline V gene sequence: CDR1 SGHRS, CDR2 YFSETQ. The CDR3 extends over 16 amino acids. The CDR3, as DNA: TGCGCCAGCAGCTTGGAGAGTAGCGGGTTCTCCTACGAGCAGTACTTC. It yields the protein CASSLESSGFSYEQYF.

V usage is TRBV10-2 and J usage is TRBJ2-5; no reliable D call. Trimming stripped 6 bases from V and 2 bases from J, with 13 bases between. CDR3 size: 14 residues. Germline loops: CDR1 WSHSY, CDR2 SAAADI. The CDR3: CASSKTRWQETQYF. In nucleotides, the CDR3 is TGCGCCAGCAGCAAAACCCGTTGGCAAGAGACCCAGTACTTC.

About this clone itself: A much larger clone lies one base from this, so it may be a read error. The rearrangement uses TRBV11-3 and TRBJ2-3, with D perhaps matching TRBD1 (6 bases). The CDR3 sequence is 14 residues long. Germline V gene lookup returns CDR1 SGHNT and CDR2 YENEEA. Between the trimmed V and J ends, which lost 0 bases and 3 bases, there was a span of 7 bases. CDR3 DNA: TGTGCCAGCAGCTTAGACAGGGGAACAGATACGCAGTATTTT. This gives the protein CASSLDRGTDTQYF. Filled out from reference TRBV11-3 and TRBJ2-3, the complete variable domain reads EAGVVQSPRYKIIEKKQPVAFWCNPISGHNTLYWYLQNLGQGPELLIRYENEEAVDDSQLPKDRFSAERLKGVDSTLKIQPAELGDSAVYLCASSLDRGTDTQYFGPGTRLTVL.

This clone was seen once. The sample contains more than one DNA sequence encoding this CDR3. The CDR3 nucleotides read TGCGCCAGCAGCTTCGAGGGCTCTGGGGCCAACGTCCTGACTTTC. Its protein is CASSFEGSGANVLTF. The V gene is TRBV5-1, the J gene TRBJ2-6; perhaps TRBD2 as D (5 bases). The CDR3 is 15 residues long. Germline lookup yields CDR1 SGHRS and CDR2 YFSETQ. V was shortened by 2 bases and J by 0 bases, with 6 bases between the two germline ends.

The V and J genes are TRBV7-9 and TRBJ1-4; a weak D match, TRBD1 (5 bases). V was trimmed by 5 bases and J by 8 bases, leaving 15 bases between them. Germline-derived CDR1 and CDR2 are SEHNR and FQNEAQ (reference sequence). CDR3 length: 14 residues. The CDR3 nucleotides are TGTGCCAGCAGCCAGAGCGGGGGGTCGGAAAAACTGTTTTTT. This sequence encodes CASSQSGGSEKLFF.

This chain links TRBV5-8 with TRBJ1-1; D ambiguous. This CDR3 is 12 amino acids long. Germline V CDR1 and CDR2: SGHTS, YDEGEE. V dropped 4 bases and J dropped 6 bases, with 10 bases sitting between them. The CDR3 bases are TGTGCCAGCAGCCCCCGAAGGGCTGAAGCTTTCTTT. It codes for CASSPRRAEAFF.

A note on this clone: Other DNA sequences within the sample encode an identical CDR3. The V and J genes are TRBV25-1 and TRBJ2-2, with D tentatively TRBD1 (6 bases). Trimming removed 3 bases from V and 4 bases from J, with 12 bases in between. The germline V gene has CDR1 MGHDK and CDR2 SYGVNS. CDR3 length: 15 residues. The CDR3 loop is CASSDPGQPTGELFF. The DNA for the CDR3 is TGTGCCAGCAGTGATCCGGGACAACCCACCGGGGAGCTGTTTTTT.

The rearrangement links TRBV28 to TRBJ1-4, with TRBD1 matching 8 bases. Germline lookup yields CDR1 MDHEN and CDR2 SYDVKM. V lost 7 bases and J lost 8; bases outside the gene matches: 6. The CDR3 contains 13 residues. CDR3 sequence (DNA): TGTGCCAGCACCTCAGGGGGCAGGGAAAAACTGTTTTTT. This translates into CASTSGGREKLFF.

In this sample, this clone turned up many times. The junction departs from the called germline gene at one end, perhaps through a read error. The chain employs TRBV5-1 and TRBJ2-7, with TRBD1 identical over 8 bases. CDR1 is SGHRS, CDR2 YFSETQ, per germline. This CDR3 comprises 14 residues. CDR3 in DNA: TGCGCCAGCAGCCCCAGACAGGGGTCCTTCGAGCAGTACTTC. This encodes CASSPRQGSFEQYF. The whole variable domain, filled in from reference TRBV5-1 and TRBJ2-7, reads KAGVTQTPRYLIKTRGQQVTLSCSPISGHRSVSWYQQTPGQGLQFLFEYFSETQRNKGNFPGRFSGRQFSNSRSEMNVSTLELGDSALYLCASSPRQGSFEQYFGPGTRLTVT.

Worth noting for this clone: This CDR3 is also generated by other DNA sequences in the sample. The chain has TRBV28 and TRBJ1-1; 10 bases fit TRBD1. The CDR3 runs 15 residues. The germline V gene encodes CDR1 MDHEN and CDR2 SYDVKM. The junction had 3 bases not matched to a gene; V was cut back by 3 bases and J by 2 bases. CDR3 sequence (DNA): TGTGCCAGCAGTTTGACAGGGGGCTTAAACACTGAAGCTTTCTTT. Its translation: CASSLTGGLNTEAFF. The whole variable domain, remainder taken from reference TRBV28 and TRBJ1-1, is DVKVTQSSRYLVKRTGEKVFLECVQDMDHENMFWYRQDPGLGLRLIYFSYDVKMKEKGDIPEGYSVSREKKERFSLILESASTNQTSMYLCASSLTGGLNTEAFFGQGTRLTVV.

The rearrangement links TRBV6-5 to TRBJ1-4, with 7 bases matching TRBD1. The CDR3 runs to 15 residues. Trimming at V came to 6 bases and at J to 3 bases, leaving 7 bases not matched to a gene. Per the germline V gene, CDR1 is MNHEY and CDR2 is SVGAGI. DNA for the CDR3: TGTGCCAGCAGGACGACGGGGACAGCTAATGAAAAACTGTTTTTT. Protein product: CASRTTGTANEKLFF.

The count of this clone is one. V usage is TRBV30 and J usage is TRBJ2-7, with TRBD1 matching over 7 bases. The germline gives CDR1 GTSNPN, CDR2 SVGIG (reference sequence). Trimming cost V 3 bases and J 3 bases; bases outside gene matches: 5. There are 13 residues in the CDR3. The CDR3: CAWSGTVRYEQYF. Written as DNA, the CDR3 is TGTGCCTGGAGCGGGACAGTACGCTACGAGCAGTACTTC.

The chain joins TRBV11-2 to TRBJ2-1; 10 nucleotides agree with TRBD2. The CDR3 loop spans 15 amino acids. V trimming: 4 bases; J trimming: 7 bases; junction bases outside the gene matches: 7. CDR1 is SGHAT, CDR2 FQNNGV, per germline. The DNA for the CDR3 is TGTGCCAGCAGCTCGCAGGCTAGCGGGAGTAATGAGCAGTTCTTC. It specifies CASSSQASGSNEQFF.

The CDR3 loop reads CASSYGGSITGELFF. The CDR3 DNA reads TGTGCCAGCAGTTACGGTGGGAGTATTACCGGGGAGCTGTTTTTT. The chain is built from TRBV6-6 and TRBJ2-2, with D perhaps TRBD2 (5 bases). This CDR3 region has 15 residues. V gave up 2 bases and J gave up 5 bases, with 12 bases separating them. Looked up from germline, CDR1 is MNHNY and CDR2 is SVGAGI (reference sequence).

This clone was observed a few times. The genes are TRBV30 and TRBJ2-2; the D is unclear. Germline V CDR1 and CDR2: GTSNPN, SVGIG (reference sequence). This CDR3 contains 10 residues. The V and J ends lost 8 bases and 10 bases respectively, with 11 bases between them. The CDR3 loop reads CAGGQEELFF. The CDR3 nucleotides are TGTGCCGGTGGCCAGGAGGAGCTGTTTTTT.

The V call is TRBV6-1, the J call TRBJ2-4; D call uncertain. Germline loops: CDR1 MNHNS, CDR2 SASEGT. The V gene lost 1 base and the J gene lost 0 bases, with 13 bases spanning the gap. The CDR3 has 17 amino acids. In DNA, the CDR3 is TGTGCCAGCAGTGAAGTTGGCTACCTTATAGCCAAAAACATTCAGTACTTC. This encodes CASSEVGYLIAKNIQYF.